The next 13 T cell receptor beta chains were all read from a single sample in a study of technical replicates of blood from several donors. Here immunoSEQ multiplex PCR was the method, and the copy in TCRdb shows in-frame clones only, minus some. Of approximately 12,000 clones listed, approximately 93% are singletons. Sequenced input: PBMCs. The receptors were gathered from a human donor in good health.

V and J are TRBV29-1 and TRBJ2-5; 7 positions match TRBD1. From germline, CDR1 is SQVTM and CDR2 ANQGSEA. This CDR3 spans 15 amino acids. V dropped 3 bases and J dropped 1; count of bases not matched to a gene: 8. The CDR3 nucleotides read TGCAGCGTTGACCGAATAGGGACAGTCCAAGAGACCCAGTACTTC. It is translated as CSVDRIGTVQETQYF.

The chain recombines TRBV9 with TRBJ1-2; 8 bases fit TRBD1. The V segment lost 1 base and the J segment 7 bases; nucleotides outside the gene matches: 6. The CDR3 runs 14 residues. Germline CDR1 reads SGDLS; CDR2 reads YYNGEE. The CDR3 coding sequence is TGTGCCAGCAGCGTACCGAGCAGGGGGCTTGGCTACACCTTC. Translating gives CASSVPSRGLGYTF.

CDR3 region: CAWSLNNEQFF. CDR3 coding DNA: TGTGCCTGGAGCCTAAACAATGAGCAGTTCTTC. This chain joins TRBV30 and TRBJ2-1; no reliable D call. The CDR3 consists of 11 residues. Germline-derived CDR1 and CDR2 are GTSNPN and SVGIG (reference sequence). V was trimmed by 3 bases and J by 5 bases, leaving 5 bases between them.

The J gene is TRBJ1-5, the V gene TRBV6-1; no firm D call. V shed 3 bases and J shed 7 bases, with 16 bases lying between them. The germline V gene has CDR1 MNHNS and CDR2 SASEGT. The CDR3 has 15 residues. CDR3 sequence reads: CASSDQRAVGQPQHF. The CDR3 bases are TGTGCCAGCAGTGACCAGAGGGCGGTAGGACAGCCCCAGCATTTT.

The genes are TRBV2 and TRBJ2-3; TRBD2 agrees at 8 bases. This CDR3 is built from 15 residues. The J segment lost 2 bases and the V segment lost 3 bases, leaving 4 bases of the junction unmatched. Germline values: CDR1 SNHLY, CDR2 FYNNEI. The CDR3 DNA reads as TGTGCCAGCAGTGACCAAGCGGGGGCCACAGATACGCAGTATTTT. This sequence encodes CASSDQAGATDTQYF.

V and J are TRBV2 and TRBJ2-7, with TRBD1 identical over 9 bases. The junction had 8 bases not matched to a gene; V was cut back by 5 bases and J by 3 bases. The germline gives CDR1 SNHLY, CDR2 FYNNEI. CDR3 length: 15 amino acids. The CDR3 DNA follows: TGTGCCAGCAGTAAGGACAGGGGTGGTATCTACGAGCAGTACTTC. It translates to CASSKDRGGIYEQYF.

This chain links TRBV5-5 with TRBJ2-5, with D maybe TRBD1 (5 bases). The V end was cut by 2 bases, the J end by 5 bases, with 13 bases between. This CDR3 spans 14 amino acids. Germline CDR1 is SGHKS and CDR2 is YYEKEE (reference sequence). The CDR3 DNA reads TGTGCCAGCAGCTTAGGCAGGGCGTGGGAGACCCAGTACTTC. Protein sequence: CASSLGRAWETQYF.

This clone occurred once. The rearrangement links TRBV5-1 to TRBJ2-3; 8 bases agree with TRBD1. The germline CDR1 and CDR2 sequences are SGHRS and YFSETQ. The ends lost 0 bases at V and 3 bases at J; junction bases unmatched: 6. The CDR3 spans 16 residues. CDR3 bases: TGCGCCAGCAGCTTGGGCGGGACAGGAGGGACAGATACGCAGTATTTT. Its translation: CASSLGGTGGTDTQYF.

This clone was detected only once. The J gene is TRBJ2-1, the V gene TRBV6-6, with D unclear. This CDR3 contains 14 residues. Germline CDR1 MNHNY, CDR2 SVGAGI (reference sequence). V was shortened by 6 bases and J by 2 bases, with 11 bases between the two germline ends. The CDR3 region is CASSRGEPYNEQFF. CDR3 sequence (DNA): TGTGCCAGCAGCCGCGGTGAACCCTACAATGAGCAGTTCTTC.

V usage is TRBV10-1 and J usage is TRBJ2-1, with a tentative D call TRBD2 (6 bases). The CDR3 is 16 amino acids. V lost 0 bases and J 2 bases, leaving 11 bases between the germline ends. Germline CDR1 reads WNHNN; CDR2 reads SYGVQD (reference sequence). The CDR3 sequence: CASSESGGDPYNEQFF. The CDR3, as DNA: TGCGCCAGCAGTGAGTCCGGGGGAGACCCCTACAATGAGCAGTTCTTC.

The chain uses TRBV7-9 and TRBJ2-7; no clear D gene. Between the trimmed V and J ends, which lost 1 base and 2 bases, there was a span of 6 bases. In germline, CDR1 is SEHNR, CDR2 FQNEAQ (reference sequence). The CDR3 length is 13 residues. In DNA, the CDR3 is TGTGCCAGCAGCTTAGTGGGCACCTACGAGCAGTACTTC. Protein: CASSLVGTYEQYF.

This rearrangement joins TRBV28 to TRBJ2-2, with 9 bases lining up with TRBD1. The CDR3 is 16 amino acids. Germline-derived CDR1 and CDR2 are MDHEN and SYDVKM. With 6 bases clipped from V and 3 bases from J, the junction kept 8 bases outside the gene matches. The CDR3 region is CASRGPGTGYTGELFF. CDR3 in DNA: TGTGCCAGCAGGGGACCCGGGACAGGGTACACCGGGGAGCTGTTTTTT.

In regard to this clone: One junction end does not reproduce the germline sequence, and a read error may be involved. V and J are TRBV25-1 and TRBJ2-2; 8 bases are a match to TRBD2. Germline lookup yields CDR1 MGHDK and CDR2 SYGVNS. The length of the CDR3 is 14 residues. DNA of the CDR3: TGTGCCAGCAGAGAACGGGAGGGTCGCCGGGGAGCTGTTTTT. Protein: CASREREGRRGAVF.